Presented here are 14 T cell receptor beta chains from one specimen sequenced in a study of spatial heterogeneity in lung cancer. This sample's time point: sample taken at primary tumor resection. TCRdb itself ran the 5' RACE reads through MiXCR, one entry per CDR3 protein. The repertoire consists of just under 95,000 distinct CDR3 sequences, with more than 10% occurring once and the leading ten covering 35% to 50%. The sample consisted of PBMCs, taken at surgery. The receptors shown here come from a male donor with early-stage non-small cell lung cancer.

This clonotype has a handful of counts. The V and J genes are TRBV5-5 and TRBJ1-1; no clear D gene. Germline V gene data show CDR1 as SGHKS and CDR2 as YYEKEE (reference sequence). CDR3 size: 16 residues. The V end was cut by 4 bases, the J end by 0 bases, with 16 bases between. Here the CDR3 reads CASSVLFTVLNTEAFF. CDR3 DNA: TGTGCCAGCAGCGTTCTGTTTACAGTTTTGAACACTGAAGCTTTCTTT.

This clonotype was seen a handful of times. The V and J genes are TRBV7-8 and TRBJ2-1; TRBD1 is a possible D gene (6 bases). The germline V gene encodes CDR1 SGHVS and CDR2 FQNEAQ. The CDR3 runs 16 residues. The V and J ends lost 5 bases and 1 base respectively, with 15 bases between them. This CDR3 reads CASSPHPRGSYNEQFF. For the CDR3, the DNA is TGTGCCAGCAGCCCCCATCCCAGGGGATCCTACAATGAGCAGTTCTTC. Variable domain in full (rest from reference TRBV7-8 and TRBJ2-1): GAGVSQSPRYKVAKRGQDVALRCDPISGHVSLFWYQQALGQGPEFLTYFQNEAQLDKSGLPSDRFFAERPEGSVSTLKIQRTQQEDSAVYLCASSPHPRGSYNEQFFGPGTRLTVL.

The chain links TRBV7-3 to TRBJ2-5; the D gene is possibly TRBD1 (6 bases). The germline V gene has CDR1 SGHTA and CDR2 FQGTGA. CDR3 length equals 19 residues. Between the trimmed V and J ends, which lost 8 bases and 9 bases, there was a span of 37 bases. The CDR3 spells CASCQSNQIPGHPRDPQYF. The CDR3 DNA is TGTGCCAGCTGCCAAAGTAACCAAATCCCGGGACACCCAAGAGATCCCCAGTACTTC. The entire variable domain, with the rest obtained from reference TRBV7-3 and TRBJ2-5, is as follows: GAGVSQTPSNKVTEKGKYVELRCDPISGHTALYWYRQSLGQGPEFLIYFQGTGAADDSGLPNDRFFAVRPEGSVSTLKIQRTERGDSAVYLCASCQSNQIPGHPRDPQYFGPGTRLLVL.

This clonotype turned up a few times. This chain uses TRBV12-3 or TRBV12-4 with TRBJ1-5; 7 bases map to TRBD1. The V segment lost 0 bases and the J segment 3 bases; nucleotides outside the gene matches: 5. The CDR3 contains 16 residues. CDR3 DNA: TGTGCCAGCAGTTTAGCGTCGGGGACAGACAATCAGCCCCAGCATTTT. Protein sequence: CASSLASGTDNQPQHF.

This clonotype was counted only a few times. This rearrangement joins TRBV5-1 to TRBJ2-1; 14 nucleotides agree with TRBD2. Germline V gene lookup returns CDR1 SGHRS and CDR2 YFSETQ. V shed 1 base, J shed 7 bases, and the junction held 1 base outside the gene matches. This CDR3 is built from 15 residues. CDR3 DNA: TGCGCCAGCAGCTTGAGGACTAGCGGGGGGAATGAGCAGTTCTTC. The encoded protein is CASSLRTSGGNEQFF.

A few counts support this clonotype. The J gene is TRBJ2-4, the V gene TRBV24-1; TRBD2 aligns across 8 bases. Looked up from germline, CDR1 is KGHDR and CDR2 is SFDVKD. The V segment lost 4 bases and the J segment 3 bases; nucleotides outside the gene matches: 4. The CDR3 loop spans 15 amino acids. The CDR3 nucleotides are TGTGCCACCAGTGACTCAACTAGCGGCAAAAACATTCAGTACTTC. Its translation is CATSDSTSGKNIQYF.

The chain couples TRBV7-9 to TRBJ2-1; 10 bases align to TRBD2. The trim removed 5 bases at V and 6 bases at J, leaving 7 bases unmatched. Germline loops: CDR1 SEHNR, CDR2 FQNEAQ (reference sequence). The CDR3 contains 15 residues. CDR3 sequence: CASSPAGTSVNEQFF. The DNA for the CDR3 is TGTGCCAGCAGCCCAGCCGGGACTAGCGTCAATGAGCAGTTCTTC.

This clonotype has only a few counts. J is TRBJ2-3 and V is TRBV20-1; 7 bases are shared with TRBD2. Germline lookup yields CDR1 DFQATT and CDR2 SNEGSKA (reference sequence). J gave up 1 base and V 3 bases, and 7 bases lay outside the gene matches. The CDR3 totals 15 residues. The CDR3 spells CSARSTSVGTDTQYF. The CDR3 coding sequence is TGCAGTGCTAGGTCCACTAGCGTAGGCACAGATACGCAGTATTTT.

This clonotype was seen at least ten times. This chain joins TRBV12-3 or TRBV12-4 and TRBJ2-1; TRBD1 or TRBD2 may be the D gene (5 bases each). V dropped 6 bases and J dropped 10 bases, with 10 bases sitting between them. The CDR3 contains 11 residues. In DNA, the CDR3 is TGTGCCAGCAGGTACGGGACCGAGCAGTTCTTC. It is translated as CASRYGTEQFF.

CDR3 loop: CASSQEGRQPQHF. Written as DNA, the CDR3 is TGCGCCAGCAGCCAAGAGGGGCGTCAGCCCCAGCATTTT. The chain recombines TRBV4-3 with TRBJ1-5; D possibly corresponds to TRBD1 (5 bases). V lost 0 bases and J lost 6, with 6 bases in between. This CDR3 region has 13 residues. The V gene's germline CDR1 is LGHNA and CDR2 YSLEER.

The sample holds many counts of this clonotype. The chain combines TRBV2 with TRBJ2-2; possible D gene TRBD2, 5 bases. The CDR3 sequence is 14 residues long. CDR1 and CDR2 from the germline V gene are SNHLY and FYNNEI. Deletions cut 5 bases from V and 2 bases from J, with 9 bases between. CDR3 loop: CASSRAENTGELFF. CDR3 nucleotide sequence: TGTGCCAGCAGTAGAGCGGAAAACACCGGGGAGCTGTTTTTT.

The chain joins TRBV19 to TRBJ2-3; 12 positions agree with TRBD2. Trimming took 3 bases from V and 6 from J; bases not matched to a gene: 10. The germline gives CDR1 LNHDA, CDR2 SQIVND (reference sequence). The CDR3 is made up of 17 amino acids. The chain's CDR3 is CASSMGPGTSGLDTQYF. The CDR3 nucleotides read TGTGCCAGTAGTATGGGACCCGGGACTAGCGGGCTGGATACGCAGTATTTT.

This clonotype has just a few counts. CDR3 region: CASSSLGGESPLHF. The CDR3 nucleotides are TGTGCCAGCAGCTCCCTTGGGGGGGAGTCACCCCTCCACTTT. The rearrangement joins TRBV6-2 or TRBV6-3 to TRBJ1-6, with D perhaps TRBD1 (5 bases). Germline V lookup: CDR1 MNHEY, CDR2 SVGEGT. The CDR3 consists of 14 residues. Trimming took off 6 bases at V and 10 bases at J, with 16 bases between the two ends.

CDR3 sequence (DNA): TGTGCCAGCAGCTTAGAGGTCCTTAGCACAGATACGCAGTATTTT. Translated, it gives CASSLEVLSTDTQYF. V and J are TRBV7-9 and TRBJ2-3; D gene unclear. The CDR3 runs 15 residues. The V gene's germline CDR1 is SEHNR and CDR2 FQNEAQ (reference sequence). Trimming cost V 1 base and J 0 bases, with 8 bases left between them. The full variable domain, its missing parts supplied by reference TRBV7-9 and TRBJ2-3, is DTGVSQNPRHKITKRGQNVTFRCDPISEHNRLYWYRQTLGQGPEFLTYFQNEAQLEKSRLLSDRFSAERPKGSFSTLEIQRTEQGDSAMYLCASSLEVLSTDTQYFGPGTRLTVL.